This T cell receptor beta chain derives from a study of T-cell memory formation after mild COVID-19. Looking at the study overall: For the most part, TCR clusters were specific to one donor. Study conclusions and caveats: Largely, contracting CD4+ clones fell within CM and EM, and contracting CD8+ clones within EMRA. Some clones that responded turned up in pre-infection memory, which suggests that cross-reactive memory joined in.

With 4 bases clipped from V and 3 bases from J, the junction kept 1 base outside the gene matches. CDR3 length equals 13 residues. CDR1 SGHTA and CDR2 FQGTGA come from the germline V gene. In regard to this clonotype: The antigen remains undetermined.

Constant-segment primers were used for 5'RACE, and the resulting TCR alpha and TCR beta cDNA libraries carried sample barcodes and UMIs. In TCRdb, the 5' RACE reads were re-called with MiXCR into one record per CDR3 protein. The sample records 350,000 to 500,000 distinct CDR3 sequences, more than 15% being singletons. This sequence was found in a man between 18 and 29 years old who had mild COVID-19 (a few samples of this study predate the infection). Cell type and time point are not known. The sample comprised PBMCs or a T cell subset sorted from them (not recorded which). The V gene is TRBV7-3, the J gene TRBJ2-3, with TRBD1 matching over 7 bases. The CDR3: CASSSGQTDTQYF. In nucleotides, the CDR3 is TGTGCCAGCAGCTCGGGACAGACAGATACGCAGTATTTT.